This T cell receptor (beta chain) was identified in a study of blood T cell repertoires in COVID-19. The CDR3 runs 15 residues. V dropped 0 bases and J dropped 2 bases, with 7 bases sitting between them. Germline V CDR1 and CDR2: SEHNR, FQNEAQ (reference sequence). TCRdb keeps only in-frame clones here, not all; method: immunoSEQ multiplex PCR. This table holds about 270,000 clones, 85% to 95% found once. The chain uses TRBV7-9 and TRBJ2-2; D is uncertain. The TCR sequence derives from a man aged 40-49 years who had been exposed to COVID-19. Sequences were obtained from PBMCs or T cells enriched from blood (not recorded which). The CDR3: CASSLAVANTGELFF. The CDR3 DNA reads as TGTGCCAGCAGCTTAGCCGTAGCTAACACCGGGGAGCTGTTTTTT.